The 2 T cell receptor beta chains below were found in one sample sequenced in a study of molecular identifiers for immune sequencing clone quantification (dated by TCRdb to the late 2010s). To prepare the library, PCR was applied. Data came from a NextSeq 500. TCRdb applied fastp at Q25 and MiXCR to the public reads, then kept only in-frame beta chains. Under each unique CDR3 protein, matching rows form one entry showing the most common genes and DNA. This sample lists around 320,000 distinct CDR3 sequences; 24% were detected once. About 0.7% of the sample is held by the ten biggest clonotypes. Sequenced input: naive CD8+ T cells from blood, with Jurkat cell RNA spiked in. Explained via the paper, the cell subset or site label denotes: FACS-sorted CD8+CD4-CCR7+CD45RA+ naive T cells. All receptors derive from a human donor in good health. Some libraries in this study had Jurkat cell RNA spiked in.

Turning to this clonotype: This clone may be a read error of a much larger clone one base away. The chain uses TRBV29-1 and TRBJ1-4, with D perhaps TRBD1 (5 bases). CDR1 and CDR2 (germline): SQVTM, ANQGSEA. Between the trimmed V and J ends, which lost 3 bases and 4 bases, there was a span of 15 bases. The CDR3 contains 15 residues. CDR3 nucleotides: TGCAGCGTTGATGGTGGGGCGGACGATAATGAAAAACTGTTTTTT. Its translation is CSVDGGADDNEKLFF.

The genes are TRBV7-6 and TRBJ1-1; D is unclear. This CDR3 contains 13 residues. V was shortened by 1 base and J by 11 bases, with 14 bases between the two germline ends. CDR1 and CDR2 from the germline V gene are SGHVS and FNYEAQ. CDR3 loop: CASSLVPPGMAFF. The DNA of the CDR3 is TGTGCCAGCAGCTTAGTACCCCCAGGTATGGCTTTCTTT.